A single sample is the source of the 22 T cell receptor beta chains below, sequenced in a study of read filtering for tumor transcriptome and immune sequencing. The library was built from around 400 ng RNA with molecular barcoded adaptors for alpha/delta and beta/gamma chains. TCRdb passed the reads through MiXCR, listing each CDR3 protein once. Seen here are about 86,000 distinct CDR3 sequences, roughly 12% observed once, and the top ten hold under 15%. Sequencing was performed on a population of CD138-negative cells sorted from bone marrow. The receptors were sampled from a donor aged 40 or older with multiple myeloma.

Regarding this clonotype: Being one base from a much bigger clone, this may be a read error. V gene TRBV6-2 or TRBV6-3 combines with J gene TRBJ2-2, with D maybe TRBD2 (5 bases). The germline V gene has CDR1 MNHEY and CDR2 SVGEGT. The length of the CDR3 is 12 residues. CDR3 loop: CACSRDTGELFF. CDR3 DNA: TGTGCCTGCAGCCGGGATACCGGGGAGCTGTTTTTT.

This clonotype was found a few times. The genes are TRBV5-1 and TRBJ2-7, with TRBD2 identical over 10 bases. This CDR3 has 13 residues. V dropped 7 bases and J dropped 0; count of bases not matched to a gene: 1. Germline V lookup: CDR1 SGHRS, CDR2 YFSETQ. The CDR3: CASGTSDSYEQYF. DNA for the CDR3: TGCGCCAGCGGGACTAGCGACTCCTACGAGCAGTACTTC.

This clonotype has a count of ten or more. The rearrangement joins TRBV29-1 to TRBJ2-7, with no clear D. From germline, CDR1 is SQVTM and CDR2 ANQGSEA. This CDR3 is built from 13 residues. V was cut by 8 bases and J by 0 bases, with 14 bases left in between. CDR3 DNA: TGCAGCACAGCCGGGCCAAACTCCTACGAGCAGTACTTC. Translated: CSTAGPNSYEQYF.

This clonotype has ten or more counts. This rearrangement joins TRBV11-2 to TRBJ2-3; 8 positions agree with TRBD2. J was trimmed by 8 bases and V by 0 bases; bases with no gene match: 7. This CDR3 region has 15 residues. CDR1 and CDR2 (germline): SGHAT, FQNNGV. The CDR3 coding sequence is TGTGCCAGCAGCTTAGATCGTAATAGCGGGGTTACGCAGTATTTT. It is translated as CASSLDRNSGVTQYF.

The V and J genes are TRBV10-3 and TRBJ2-7; tentatively, D is TRBD2 (7 bases). Trimming cost V 2 bases and J 6 bases, with 11 bases left between them. The CDR3 is 13 residues long. The germline gives CDR1 ENHRY, CDR2 SYGVKD. The CDR3 reads CAISETGRAEQYF. The CDR3 nucleotides read TGTGCCATCAGTGAGACAGGGAGGGCCGAGCAGTACTTC.

This clonotype counts as large (0.1 to 1%). This chain connects TRBV10-3 to TRBJ2-1; possible D gene TRBD2, 6 bases. Germline V gene sequence: CDR1 ENHRY, CDR2 SYGVKD. This CDR3 is built from 13 residues. V was cut by 6 bases and J by 6 bases, with 12 bases left in between. CDR3 in amino acids: CAIRTGESNEQFF. The CDR3 DNA reads as TGTGCCATCAGAACGGGGGAGAGCAATGAGCAGTTCTTC.

This clonotype was recorded at least ten times. The chain couples TRBV6-6 to TRBJ2-7; TRBD1 agrees at 7 bases. V was clipped by 4 bases and J by 3 bases; unmatched bases: 12. Germline V gene lookup returns CDR1 MNHNY and CDR2 SVGAGI (reference sequence). There are 16 residues in the CDR3. CDR3 DNA: TGTGCCAGCAGTTCTCTCTCTCGGGACAGTCACTACGAGCAGTACTTC. Protein: CASSSLSRDSHYEQYF.

At least ten counts were recorded for this clonotype. The chain combines TRBV5-1 with TRBJ2-5; D call uncertain. The CDR3 sequence is 14 residues long. CDR1 is SGHRS, CDR2 YFSETQ, per germline. V was shortened by 0 bases and J by 2 bases, with 8 bases between the two germline ends. The DNA of the CDR3 is TGCGCCAGCAGCTTGGTGGGCGGTCAAGAGACCCAGTACTTC. Translation gives CASSLVGGQETQYF.

This clonotype has a handful of counts. An end of the junction differs from the germline gene, which may be a read error. The chain is built from TRBV28 and TRBJ2-3; D possibly uses TRBD1 or TRBD2 (5 bases each). The CDR3 length is 15 residues. Germline values: CDR1 MDHEN, CDR2 SYDVKM. CDR3 in DNA: TGTGCCGCCCTACCTGAGACAGCTAGCACAGATACGCAGTACTTT. Protein product: CAALPETASTDTQYF.

In its sample, this clonotype was seen many times. The genes are TRBV5-1 and TRBJ2-1; TRBD2 matches 10 bases. There are 14 residues in the CDR3. J was trimmed by 9 bases and V by 4 bases; bases with no gene match: 7. The germline gives CDR1 SGHRS, CDR2 YFSETQ. CDR3 amino acids: CASSPLAGVVEQFF. The CDR3 region has the DNA TGCGCCAGCAGCCCCCTAGCGGGAGTGGTTGAGCAGTTCTTC.

This clonotype occurred many times. V gene TRBV25-1 combines with J gene TRBJ1-1; unclear D gene. The CDR3 runs 15 residues. V was clipped by 3 bases and J by 4 bases, with 15 bases between them. Germline lookup yields CDR1 MGHDK and CDR2 SYGVNS. In DNA form, the CDR3 reads TGTGCCAGCAGTGAGAGCGTAGGATGGGGCACTGAAGCTTTCTTT. This gives the protein CASSESVGWGTEAFF. Based on the CDR3 plus reference TRBV25-1 and TRBJ1-1, the full variable domain is EADIYQTPRYLVIGTGKKITLECSQTMGHDKMYWYQQDPGMELHLIHYSYGVNSTEKGDLSSESTVSRIRTEHFPLTLESARPSHTSQYLCASSESVGWGTEAFFGQGTRLTVV.

V usage is TRBV12-3 or TRBV12-4 and J usage is TRBJ2-2, with 8 bases fitting TRBD1. V dropped 3 bases and J dropped 7; count of bases not matched to a gene: 7. This CDR3 comprises 15 residues. The CDR3 nucleotides are TGTGCCAGCAGTTTGGGGACAGGACCCAACGGGGAGCTGTTTTTT. Its protein is CASSLGTGPNGELFF.

This clonotype occurred many times. This chain links TRBV6-1 with TRBJ2-1; a weak D match, TRBD2 (5 bases). Trimming shortened V by 2 bases and J by 6 bases, and 17 bases separated the two germline ends. Germline CDR1 is MNHNS and CDR2 is SASEGT. This CDR3 comprises 16 residues. The CDR3, as DNA: TGTGCCAGCAGTGAATACGAGCGGTTTCGTCTCAATGAGCAGTTCTTC. Protein: CASSEYERFRLNEQFF.

Note on this clonotype: This sequence may be a read error, since a much larger clone differs from it by one base. The gene calls are TRBV10-3 and TRBJ2-5; no firm D call. The germline V gene has CDR1 ENHRY and CDR2 SYGVKD. The CDR3 length is 14 residues. In DNA form, the CDR3 reads TGTGTCATCAGTGAGTCGGGCAGCGAAGAGACCCAGTACTTC. Protein sequence: CVISESGSEETQYF.

V is TRBV19 and J is TRBJ1-5; 7 nucleotides match TRBD1. The V and J ends lost 5 bases and 6 bases, in that order; junction bases with no gene match: 10. CDR3 length: 15 residues. Germline CDR1 LNHDA, CDR2 SQIVND (reference sequence). CDR3 sequence (DNA): TGTGCCAGTAGTCCGTACAGGGGATCGGCTCAGCCCCAGCATTTT. As protein: CASSPYRGSAQPQHF.

Points on this clonotype: A junction end diverges from the germline sequence, so it may reflect a read error. This rearrangement joins TRBV4-1 to TRBJ2-1, with D possibly being TRBD1 (5 bases). This CDR3 region has 14 residues. Germline V gene lookup returns CDR1 MGHRA and CDR2 YSYEKL. The CDR3 nucleotides are TGCGCCAGCAGCCCCGACAGCTCCTACAATGGGCAGTTCTTC. Amino acid sequence: CASSPDSSYNGQFF.

This clonotype was seen at least ten times. The gene calls are TRBV5-1 and TRBJ1-4; D gene uncertain. The CDR3 runs 14 residues. V was shortened by 0 bases and J by 2 bases, with 5 bases between the two germline ends. Germline V gene data show CDR1 as SGHRS and CDR2 as YFSETQ. DNA of the CDR3: TGCGCCAGCAGCTTGGACGGGACTAATGAAAAACTGTTTTTT. Its protein is CASSLDGTNEKLFF.

This clonotype was found many times. The V gene is TRBV28, the J gene TRBJ2-3, with D possibly being TRBD1 or TRBD2 (6 bases each). Trimming pared 6 bases from V and 3 bases from J, leaving 16 bases between. CDR1 and CDR2 (germline): MDHEN, SYDVKM. The CDR3 spans 15 residues. The CDR3 loop reads CASSRRGDSTDTQYF. The DNA of the CDR3 is TGTGCCAGCAGCCGAAGGGGGGATTCGACAGATACGCAGTATTTT.

This clonotype was recorded at least ten times. The rearrangement joins TRBV6-1 to TRBJ2-5; 7 positions match TRBD2. The CDR3 has 14 amino acids. Germline V lookup: CDR1 MNHNS, CDR2 SASEGT. V lost 6 bases, J lost 2 bases, and 6 bases stayed unmatched. The CDR3 DNA follows: TGTGCCAGCAGGAGCGGGACTATACAAGAGACCCAGTACTTC. It encodes CASRSGTIQETQYF.

In its sample, this clonotype was seen a few times. A single base separates this from a much larger clone, so it may be a read error. The CDR3 does not close with the conserved phenylalanine or tryptophan, likely indicating a read error. The chain couples TRBV2 to TRBJ1-1, with 12 bases fitting TRBD1. The CDR3 is 14 amino acids. Germline V gene data show CDR1 as SNHLY and CDR2 as FYNNEI. Trimming cost V 6 bases and J 5 bases; bases outside gene matches: 4. The CDR3 loop reads CASSGTGGLTEAFV. In DNA, the CDR3 is TGTGCCAGCAGCGGGACAGGGGGCCTGACTGAAGCTTTCGTT.

This clonotype was detected ten times or more. The V gene is TRBV19, the J gene TRBJ2-2; a weak D match, TRBD1 (6 bases). The CDR3 is 13 residues long. V was shortened by 5 bases and J by 6 bases, with 10 bases between the two germline ends. The germline V gene has CDR1 LNHDA and CDR2 SQIVND (reference sequence). Here the CDR3 reads CASSSRGPGELFF. CDR3 in DNA: TGTGCCAGTAGTTCCAGGGGACCCGGGGAGCTGTTTTTT.

This clonotype was found many times. The genes are TRBV5-1 and TRBJ2-7; D is undetermined. The CDR3 has 14 residues. V was shortened by 6 bases and J by 3 bases, with 16 bases between the two germline ends. Germline CDR1 SGHRS, CDR2 YFSETQ. CDR3 nucleotide sequence: TGCGCCAGCACCTCAGGCGACGGGTTCTACGAGCAGTACTTC. It encodes CASTSGDGFYEQYF.